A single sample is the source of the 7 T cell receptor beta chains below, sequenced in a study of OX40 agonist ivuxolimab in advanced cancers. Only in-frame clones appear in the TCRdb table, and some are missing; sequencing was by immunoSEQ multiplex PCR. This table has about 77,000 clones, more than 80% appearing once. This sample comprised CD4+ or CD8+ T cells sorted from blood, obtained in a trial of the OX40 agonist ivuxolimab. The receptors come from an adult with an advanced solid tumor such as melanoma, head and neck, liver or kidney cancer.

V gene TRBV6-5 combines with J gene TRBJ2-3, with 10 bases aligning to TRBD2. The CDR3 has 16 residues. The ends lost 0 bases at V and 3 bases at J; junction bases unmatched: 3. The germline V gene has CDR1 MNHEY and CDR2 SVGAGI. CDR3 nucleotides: TGTGCCAGCAGTTACTCCTCTAGCGGGAGAACAGATACGCAGTATTTT. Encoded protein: CASSYSSSGRTDTQYF.

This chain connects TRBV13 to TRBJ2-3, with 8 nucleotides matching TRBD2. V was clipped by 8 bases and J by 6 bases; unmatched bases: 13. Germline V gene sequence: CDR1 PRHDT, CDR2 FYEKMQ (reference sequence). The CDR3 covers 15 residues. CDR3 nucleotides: TGTGCCAGCGGGTGGCGCGGACCGGGGGGGGATACGCAGTATTTT. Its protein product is CASGWRGPGGDTQYF.

In DNA form, the CDR3 reads TGTGCCACCAGCAGAGATCTTTCGACAGGGGGGGCCAACGTCCTGACTTTC. Amino acid sequence: CATSRDLSTGGANVLTF. V gene TRBV15 combines with J gene TRBJ2-6; 7 nucleotides match TRBD1. This CDR3 has 17 residues. The junction had 6 bases not matched to a gene; V was cut back by 0 bases and J by 4 bases. Per the germline V gene, CDR1 is LNHNV and CDR2 is YYDKDF (reference sequence).

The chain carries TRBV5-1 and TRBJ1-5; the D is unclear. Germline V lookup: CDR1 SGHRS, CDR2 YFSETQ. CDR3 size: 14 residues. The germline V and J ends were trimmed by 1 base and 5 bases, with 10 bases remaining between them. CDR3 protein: CASSLSWSDQPQHF. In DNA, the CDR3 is TGCGCCAGCAGCTTGTCCTGGAGCGATCAGCCCCAGCATTTT.

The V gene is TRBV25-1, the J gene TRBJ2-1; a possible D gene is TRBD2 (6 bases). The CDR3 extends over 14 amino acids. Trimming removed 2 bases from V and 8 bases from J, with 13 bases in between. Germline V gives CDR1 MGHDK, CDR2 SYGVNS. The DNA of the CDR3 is TGTGCCAGCAGTGAACGGCGGGATACCGATGAGCAGTTCTTC. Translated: CASSERRDTDEQFF.

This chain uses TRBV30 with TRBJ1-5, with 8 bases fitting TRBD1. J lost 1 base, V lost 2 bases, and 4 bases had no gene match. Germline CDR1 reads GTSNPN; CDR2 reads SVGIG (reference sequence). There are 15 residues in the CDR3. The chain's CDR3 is CAWSTTGGSNQPQHF. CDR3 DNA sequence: TGTGCCTGGAGTACCACAGGGGGGAGCAATCAGCCCCAGCATTTT.

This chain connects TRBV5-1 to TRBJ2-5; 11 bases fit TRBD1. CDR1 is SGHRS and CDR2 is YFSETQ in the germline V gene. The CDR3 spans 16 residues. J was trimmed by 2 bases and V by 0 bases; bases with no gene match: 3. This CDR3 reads CASSLVGTGGQETQYF. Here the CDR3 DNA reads TGCGCCAGCAGCTTGGTAGGGACAGGGGGTCAAGAGACCCAGTACTTC.